The rows below give T cell receptor beta chains drawn from one sample of a study of PD-1 blockade in classical Hodgkin lymphoma. Assay used: immunoSEQ multiplex PCR; TCRdb lists only in-frame clones, some missing. The sample gives approximately 19,000 clones, about 88% of which show up once; over 4% is in the top ten. The sample consisted of CD8+ T cells from blood, taken before the fourth cycle of nivolumab. The receptor set was obtained from a human donor with classical Hodgkin lymphoma. CDR3s include the opening cysteine and the closing phenylalanine or tryptophan. The D gene is left open where the match is weak. Rows give clone size only sometimes, using once, few, many, or a class for an expanded clone.

size	V	D	J	DNA	CDR3
once	TRBV5-3	TRBD1	TRBJ1-5	TGTGCCAGCAGCTTCTGGCAGGGGGGTCAGCCCCAGCATTTT	CASSFWQGGQPQHF
NA	TRBV11-2	TRBD1	TRBJ2-7	TGTGCCAGCAGCTTAGGGACAGGGAGAGGATACGAGCAGTACTTC	CASSLGTGRGYEQYF
NA	TRBV29-1	NA	TRBJ2-3	TGCAGCGTTGAACGAGGGGACGGCCCCGCAGATACGCAGTATTTT	CSVERGDGPADTQYF
NA	TRBV25-1	NA	TRBJ1-1	TGTGCCAGCAGTGACAGGAGGACTGAAGCTTTCTTT	CASSDRRTEAFF
NA	TRBV9	NA	TRBJ2-1	TGTGCCAGCAGCGTAGCCGGGTCCGCGCGGGATGAGCAGTTCTTC	CASSVAGSARDEQFF
NA	TRBV6-1	NA	TRBJ1-4	TGTGCCAGCAGTGAACCCGGACTGAACTACGATGAGGAAAAACTGTTTTTT	CASSEPGLNYDEEKLFF
NA	TRBV4-2	TRBD2	TRBJ2-7	TGTGCCAGCACCGCCGGGACTAGCGTCTACGAGCAGTACTTC	CASTAGTSVYEQYF
NA	TRBV9	NA	TRBJ2-1	TGTGCCAGTGGGGGGAGAAATGAGCAGTTCTTC	CASGGRNEQFF
NA	TRBV29-1	TRBD1	TRBJ1-2	TGCAGCGTTGAATGGGGGACAGATATTAACTATGGCTACACCTTC	CSVEWGTDINYGYTF
NA	TRBV13	TRBD2	TRBJ2-3	TGTGCCAGCAGCTCGACTAGCGGAACTAGCACAGATACGCAGTATTTT	CASSSTSGTSTDTQYF
NA	TRBV11-3	TRBD2	TRBJ2-3	TGTGCCAGCAGCTCCAGACTAGCGGGACCATTTGTCGCCTTAACAGATACGCAGTATTTT	CASSSRLAGPFVALTDTQYF
few	TRBV4-1	TRBD2	TRBJ2-5	TGCGCCAGCAGCCCGGGGACTATAGAGACCCAGTACTTC	CASSPGTIETQYF
NA	TRBV4-1	NA	TRBJ1-6	TGCGCCAGCAGCCAAGACGAAGTGACAGCCCCAGGTTCACCCCTCCACTTT	CASSQDEVTAPGSPLHF
once	TRBV10-3	NA	TRBJ2-7	TGTGCCATCAGTGTCGTAAGTTCCTACGAGCAGTACTTC	CAISVVSSYEQYF
NA	TRBV11-2	TRBD2	TRBJ2-5	TGTGCCAGCAGCTTAGGGGCTAGCGGGAACCTGTACCAAGAGACCCAGTACTTC	CASSLGASGNLYQETQYF
NA	TRBV28	TRBD1	TRBJ2-3	TGTGCCAGCAGTCTTGGACAGGGCCGACTCACAGATACGCAGTATTTT	CASSLGQGRLTDTQYF
few	TRBV7-9	TRBD1	TRBJ2-7	TGTGCCAGCAGCTTAGGGACAGGGTTCGAGCAGTACTTC	CASSLGTGFEQYF
few	TRBV5-1	TRBD2	TRBJ2-7	TGCGCCAGCAGCTTGAAGGGACTAGCGGGTTACGAGCAGTACTTC	CASSLKGLAGYEQYF
NA	TRBV9	TRBD2	TRBJ2-1	TGTGCCAGCAGCTGGACTAGCGGGAGTGGCAATGAGCAGTTCTTC	CASSWTSGSGNEQFF
NA	TRBV5-8	NA	TRBJ2-2	TGTGCCAGCAGCTTGGAGGGGTGGGACCAGAACACCGGGGAGCTGTTTTTT	CASSLEGWDQNTGELFF
NA	TRBV6-1	TRBD1	TRBJ1-1	TGTGCCAGCAGTGAGGAAAGGACAGGGAACGCTGAAGCTTTCTTT	CASSEERTGNAEAFF
NA	TRBV27	TRBD1	TRBJ2-7	TGTGCCAGCCGTCCCGCAGGGGGCGGCTCCTACGAGCAGTACTTC	CASRPAGGGSYEQYF
NA	TRBV27	TRBD1	TRBJ2-7	TGTGCCAGCACCGCCGGGGACAGGCGAAGTGAGCAGTACTTC	CASTAGDRRSEQYF
NA	TRBV7-2	NA	TRBJ1-4	TGTGCCAGCAGCTCTCCCGGGACCGAGAATGAAAAACTGTTTTTT	CASSSPGTENEKLFF
NA	TRBV9	NA	TRBJ2-3	TGTGCCAGCAGCGTAGGCCCAGATACGCAGTATTTT	CASSVGPDTQYF
NA	TRBV29-1	NA	TRBJ2-1	TGCAGCGTTGTGTGGAATGAGCAGTTCTTC	CSVVWNEQFF
NA	TRBV7-6	NA	TRBJ2-7	TGTGCCAGCAGCTCCGGGACACTCGCCTACGAGCAGTACTTC	CASSSGTLAYEQYF
NA	TRBV10-2	NA	TRBJ1-1	TGCGCCAGCAGGGGAGGCACTGAAGCTTTCTTT	CASRGGTEAFF
NA	TRBV7-9	TRBD1	TRBJ2-7	TGTGCCAGCAGCTCTATCAGCGGGACAGGGAGCCTCGAGCAGTACTTC	CASSSISGTGSLEQYF
once	TRBV7-9	NA	TRBJ2-5	TGTGCCAGCAGCCAAGGGTTGATGGAGACCCAGTACTTC	CASSQGLMETQYF
NA	TRBV10-1	TRBD1	TRBJ2-7	TGCGCCAGCAGTGTGGAGACAGGGGCTTCCGAGCAGTACTTC	CASSVETGASEQYF
NA	TRBV13	TRBD2	TRBJ2-7	TGTGCCAGCAGCTTCCTGGCTAGCGGACCCTCAAGCTCCTACGAGCAGTACTTC	CASSFLASGPSSSYEQYF
NA	TRBV10-3	TRBD1	TRBJ1-3	TGTGCCATCGGGGGGACAGCGACGACTTCTGGAAACACCATATATTTT	CAIGGTATTSGNTIYF
NA	TRBV5-1	NA	TRBJ1-1	TGCGCCAGCAGCCCCTACGGGGGTGTCCGGGTGAACACTGAAGCTTTCTTT	CASSPYGGVRVNTEAFF
NA	TRBV28	NA	TRBJ2-7	TGTGCCAGTCGAGAGGACAGCTCCTACGAGCAGTACTTC	CASREDSSYEQYF
NA	TRBV25-1	NA	TRBJ2-7	TGTGCCAGCAGTGAATGGGCTAGCGCCAACTACGAGCAGTACTTC	CASSEWASANYEQYF
once	TRBV5-6	NA	TRBJ2-3	TGTGCCAGCAGCTTGAGCGTTTCTTGGGATACGCAGTATTTT	CASSLSVSWDTQYF
few	TRBV18	TRBD2	TRBJ2-5	TGTGCCAGTTACGGACTAGCGGGAGAGAAGTTGGAGACCCAGTACTTC	CASYGLAGEKLETQYF
NA	TRBV11-2	NA	TRBJ2-3	TGTGCCAGCAGCTTAGATCTTAGGGGATTTAGCACAGATACGCAGTATTTT	CASSLDLRGFSTDTQYF
once	TRBV7-9	TRBD1	TRBJ1-1	TGTGCCAGCAGCTTAGTACAGGGGGAGAACACTGAAGCTTTCTTT	CASSLVQGENTEAFF
NA	TRBV7-7	NA	TRBJ2-1	TGTGCTAGCAGCTGGGCTCTAAGCTCCTACAATGAGCAGTTCTTC	CASSWALSSYNEQFF